These T cell receptor beta chains were read from a single sample in a study of metastatic and nonmetastatic thyroid tumors. MiXCR re-clonotyped the PCR reads for TCRdb. The profile covers some 15,000 clones, with around 33% appearing a single time and roughly 13% taken by the ten largest. The specimen sequenced was tumor tissue. Source of these receptors: a male donor with papillary thyroid cancer or a benign thyroid nodule (not recorded which). Some clones in this sample may be carry-over from other donors' samples. Both conserved end residues are part of each CDR3. A D gene is named only where the DNA matches it firmly. The listing skips clone size in some rows; elsewhere it reads once, few, many or a size class.

>few|TRBD1|TRBJ1-2|TRBV6-1
TGTGCCAGCAGTACGACAGGGTATTTTGGCTACACCTTC
CASSTTGYFGYTF
>many|.|TRBJ1-5|TRBV15
TGTGCCACCAGCAGAGAGGGTAATCAGCCCCAGCATTTT
CATSREGNQPQHF
>medium-sized|.|TRBJ2-5|TRBV12-3/TRBV12-4
TGTGCCAGCAGTTTATCCCCTCAAGAGACCCAGTACTTC
CASSLSPQETQYF
>few|.|TRBJ1-6|TRBV28
TGTGCCAGCAGTTTTGGTTGGGGGGTTTACTCACCCCTCCACTTT
CASSFGWGVYSPLHF
>few|.|TRBJ2-3|TRBV6-1
TGTGCCAGCAGTGAAGCGAACACAGATACGCAGTATTTT
CASSEANTDTQYF
>.|TRBD1|TRBJ2-1|TRBV11-1
TGTGCCAGCAGTACTACCGGGACAGGGGTATACAATGAGCAGTTCTTC
CASSTTGTGVYNEQFF
>.|TRBD2|TRBJ2-7|TRBV5-4
TGTGCCAGCAGCTTTCGCCGACTAGCGGGAGTCGACGAGCAGTACTTC
CASSFRRLAGVDEQYF
>many|.|TRBJ2-3|TRBV3-1
TGTGCCAGCAGCCAAGATCGGGCGGGCACAGATACGCAGTATTTT
CASSQDRAGTDTQYF
>.|TRBD1|TRBJ1-1|TRBV10-1
TGCGCCAGCAGTAGGACAGGATGGCCGAACACTGAAGCTTTCTTT
CASSRTGWPNTEAFF
>.|.|TRBJ2-7|TRBV20-1
TGCAGTGCTAGAGAACAGGGAGCCTACGAGCAGTACTTC
CSAREQGAYEQYF
>many|.|TRBJ2-5|TRBV5-6
TGTGCCAGCAGCTTGGGCGTTGGTGGAGGGGAAGGTGAGACCCAGTACTTC
CASSLGVGGGEGETQYF
>many|.|TRBJ1-3|TRBV9
TGTGCCAGCAGCTGGACAGCCTCTGGAAACACCATATATTTT
CASSWTASGNTIYF
>few|.|TRBJ2-3|TRBV6-1
TGTGCCAGCAGAGCGCGGGACACAGATACGCAGTATTTT
CASRARDTDTQYF
>medium-sized|.|TRBJ1-1|TRBV6-1
TGTGCCAGCAGCCCTTCCACTGAAGCTTTCTTT
CASSPSTEAFF
>medium-sized|TRBD2|TRBJ2-7|TRBV20-1
TGCAGTGCTACCCCGGGGGCTAGCGGGAGCGACGAGCAGTACTTC
CSATPGASGSDEQYF
>.|.|TRBJ2-1|TRBV15
TGTGCCACCAGCAGAGAAGCGGCGGGACCAAGGTACAATGAGCAGATCTTC
CATSREAAGPRYNEQIF
>.|.|TRBJ1-1|TRBV6-1
TGTGCCAGCTCGACAGTGATGAACACTGAAGCTTTCTTT
CASSTVMNTEAFF
>few|TRBD1|TRBJ2-7|TRBV28
TGTGCCAGCAGTCCGGGACAGTCCTACGAGCAGTACTTC
CASSPGQSYEQYF
>.|TRBD2|TRBJ2-1|TRBV4-1
TGCGCCAGCAGCCCCACTAGCGGGGCCTACAATGTGCAGTTCTTC
CASSPTSGAYNVQFF
>few|TRBD1|TRBJ1-2|TRBV6-1
TGTGCCAGCACCCCGGGACAGGGGGCGGGAGGCTACACCTTC
CASTPGQGAGGYTF
>many|.|TRBJ1-5|TRBV10-3
TGTGCCATCAGTGATAGCAATCAGCCCCAGCATTTT
CAISDSNQPQHF
>.|.|TRBJ1-1|TRBV9
TGTGCCAGCAGCGTAGTAGTTGGGCAGTTGAACACTGAAGCTTTCTTT
CASSVVVGQLNTEAFF
>many|TRBD1|TRBJ2-3|TRBV6-6
TGTGCCAGCAGTTACGGGCAGGGGGCCACAGATACGCAGTATTTT
CASSYGQGATDTQYF
>medium-sized|TRBD1|TRBJ2-7|TRBV12-5
TGTGCTAGTGGGACCGGACAGGGGCTCTACGAGCAGTACTTC
CASGTGQGLYEQYF
>few|.|TRBJ2-5|TRBV2
TGTTCCACCAAGGGGGGGGGGGCCGGGGAGGCCCAGTACTTC
CSTKGGGAGEAQYF
>few|.|TRBJ2-7|TRBV28
TGTGCCAGCACCACGGACAGATACTACGAGCAGTACTTC
CASTTDRYYEQYF
>.|.|TRBJ1-1|TRBV20-1
TGCAGTGCCCCCGGCCGAGTGGGTGGGAACACTGAAGCTTTCTTT
CSAPGRVGGNTEAFF
>few|TRBD1|TRBJ1-4|TRBV28
TGTGCCAGCAGTTTGGGACAGGGGGCTAATGAAAAACTGTTTTTT
CASSLGQGANEKLFF
>.|.|TRBJ2-7|TRBV25-1
TGTGCCAGCAGTGAGGCCGGGGACTACGAGCAGTACTTC
CASSEAGDYEQYF
>many|.|TRBJ2-3|TRBV5-5
TGTGCCAGCAGCTTGGAGGCTAGCACTGGTTGGGATACGCAGTATTTT
CASSLEASTGWDTQYF
>many|TRBD1|TRBJ1-5|TRBV10-3
TGTGCCATCAGCCTTGAGGGACAGAACCAGCCCCAGCATTTT
CAISLEGQNQPQHF
>.|TRBD2|TRBJ2-1|TRBV12-3/TRBV12-4
TGTGCCAGCAGACAGAAACAGCGGGGGTTCACTGATCAGTTCTTC
CASRQKQRGFTDQFF
>few|TRBD1|TRBJ1-1|TRBV27
TGTGCCAGCAGTAGACGGACAGGGTACAGTGGCACTGAAGCTTTCTTT
CASSRRTGYSGTEAFF
>few|.|TRBJ2-5|TRBV7-9
TGTGCCAGCAGCCGTTCCAGCAACAGCCAAGAGACCCAGTACTTC
CASSRSSNSQETQYF
>many|TRBD2|TRBJ2-3|TRBV7-6
TGTGCCAGCAGCTTAACTAGCGGGGGGGTGATAGATACGCAGTATTTT
CASSLTSGGVIDTQYF
>large|.|TRBJ1-4|TRBV19
TGTGCCAGTAGGTCGTCCAGGGGATTTGATGAAAAACTGTTTTTT
CASRSSRGFDEKLFF
>.|.|TRBJ2-7|TRBV11-3
TGTGCCAGCAGCTTAGGACTGAGCGAGCAGTACTTC
CASSLGLSEQYF
>medium-sized|.|TRBJ1-1|TRBV7-2
TGTGCCAGCAGCTTAGTTGGACAGATGAACACTGAAGCTTTCTTT
CASSLVGQMNTEAFF
>many|.|TRBJ2-7|TRBV11-1
TGTGCCAGCAGCCCCCAGGGAGGGGGAGTCTACGAGCAGTACTTC
CASSPQGGGVYEQYF
>.|.|TRBJ2-2|TRBV20-1
TGCAGTGCCCTGGTTGGGGCGCCCCGCTACACCGTGGAGCTGTTTTTT
CSALVGAPRYTVELFF
>.|TRBD1|TRBJ1-1|TRBV4-1
TGCGCCAGCAGCCATAATACAGGGGTCATGAACACTGAAGCTTTCTTT
CASSHNTGVMNTEAFF
>.|.|TRBJ2-3|TRBV30
TGTGCTAGTGGTTGGCTAGACACAGATACGCAGTATTTT
CASGWLDTDTQYF
>many|.|TRBJ1-5|TRBV28
TGTGCCAGCAGTTTGGGGCAGGGTTCCAATCAGCCCCAGCATTTT
CASSLGQGSNQPQHF
>.|TRBD2|TRBJ2-1|TRBV20-1
TGCAGTGCTAGTCGAGCGGGGGGGTGGAATGAGCAGTTCTTC
CSASRAGGWNEQFF
>.|.|TRBJ1-2|TRBV14
TGTGCCAGCAGCCCCTCCAAGGGGACTAACTATGGCTACACCTTC
CASSPSKGTNYGYTF
>.|TRBD2|TRBJ2-1|TRBV11-2
TGTGCCAGCAGCTTGTCTAGCGGGGGGTACAATGAGCAGTTCTTC
CASSLSSGGYNEQFF
>.|TRBD1|TRBJ2-7|TRBV6-1
TGTGCCAGCAGTGGGACAGGGTCGGTATACGAGCAGTACTTC
CASSGTGSVYEQYF